The rows below give T cell receptor beta chains drawn from one sample of a study of cytomegalovirus exposure and HLA in healthy donors. TCRdb keeps only in-frame clones here, not all; method: immunoSEQ multiplex PCR. This sample has some 160,000 clones, with 82% found just once. The material sequenced was PBMCs. These TCRs come from a male donor in good health and CMV-seronegative. Each CDR3 is given with its conserved first and last residue. Each record gives: D gene, clone size, J gene, V gene, CDR3 protein, CDR3 DNA. The D gene is left open where the match is weak. Some rows have no size entry. The others give once, few or many, or a class for an expanded clone.

D gene: TRBD2
clone size: -
J gene: TRBJ2-1
V gene: TRBV11-2
CDR3 protein: CASSPGTSGRLYNEQFF
CDR3 DNA: TGTGCCAGCAGCCCCGGGACTAGCGGGAGGCTATACAATGAGCAGTTCTTC

D gene: -
clone size: -
J gene: TRBJ1-3
V gene: TRBV19
CDR3 protein: CASSMQGAGNTIYF
CDR3 DNA: TGTGCCAGTAGTATGCAAGGGGCTGGAAACACCATATATTTT

D gene: TRBD2
clone size: -
J gene: TRBJ2-1
V gene: TRBV28
CDR3 protein: CASSLQSGTFAEQFF
CDR3 DNA: TGTGCCAGCAGCCTTCAAAGCGGGACCTTCGCTGAGCAGTTCTTC

D gene: -
clone size: -
J gene: TRBJ2-2
V gene: TRBV29-1
CDR3 protein: CSVRLRRNTGELFF
CDR3 DNA: TGCAGCGTTCGGTTGCGAAGGAACACCGGGGAGCTGTTTTTT

D gene: TRBD2
clone size: few
J gene: TRBJ2-1
V gene: TRBV5-1
CDR3 protein: CASRDSGSSYNEQFF
CDR3 DNA: TGCGCCAGCAGGGATAGCGGGAGCTCCTACAATGAGCAGTTCTTC

D gene: -
clone size: -
J gene: TRBJ1-6
V gene: TRBV9
CDR3 protein: CASSVTGDNSPLHF
CDR3 DNA: TGTGCCAGCAGCGTCACAGGTGATAATTCACCCCTTCACTTT

D gene: TRBD2
clone size: -
J gene: TRBJ2-7
V gene: TRBV6-6
CDR3 protein: CASNRGDYYEQYF
CDR3 DNA: TGTGCCAGCAACCGGGGGGACTACTACGAGCAGTACTTC

D gene: -
clone size: -
J gene: TRBJ2-3
V gene: TRBV5-1
CDR3 protein: CASSLVFDSDPGTQYF
CDR3 DNA: TGCGCCAGCAGCTTGGTTTTCGACAGCGATCCGGGTACGCAGTATTTT

D gene: -
clone size: -
J gene: TRBJ1-2
V gene: TRBV7-9
CDR3 protein: CASSSTGTPTF
CDR3 DNA: TGTGCCAGCAGCTCCACAGGAACGCCCACCTTC

D gene: TRBD1
clone size: -
J gene: TRBJ1-2
V gene: TRBV28
CDR3 protein: CASSRTGHGYTF
CDR3 DNA: TGTGCCAGCAGTCGGACAGGCCATGGCTACACCTTC

D gene: TRBD1
clone size: -
J gene: TRBJ1-4
V gene: TRBV7-9
CDR3 protein: CASSKPGQGREKLFF
CDR3 DNA: TGTGCCAGCAGCAAACCGGGACAGGGACGGGAAAAACTGTTTTTT

D gene: TRBD1
clone size: -
J gene: TRBJ1-5
V gene: TRBV5-3
CDR3 protein: CARSSRGRGGNQPQHF
CDR3 DNA: TGTGCCAGAAGCTCTAGGGGGCGGGGGGGCAATCAGCCCCAGCATTTT